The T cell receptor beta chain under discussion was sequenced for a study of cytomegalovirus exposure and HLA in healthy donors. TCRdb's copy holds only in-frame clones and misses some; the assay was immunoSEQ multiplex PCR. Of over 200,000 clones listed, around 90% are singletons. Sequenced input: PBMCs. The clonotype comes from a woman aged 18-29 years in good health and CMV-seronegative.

CDR3 sequence reads: CASSLNSGDNQPQHF. Here the CDR3 DNA reads TGTGCCAGCTCACTCAACTCAGGGGACAATCAGCCCCAGCATTTT. The V call is TRBV18, the J call TRBJ1-5, with D possibly matching TRBD1 (6 bases). Trimming left V 4 bases short and J 3 bases short, with 13 bases between. The CDR3 totals 15 residues. CDR1 and CDR2 (germline): KGHSH, LQKENI. Looking up the rest from reference TRBV18 and TRBJ1-5 gives the full variable domain: NAGVMQNPRHLVRRRGQEARLRCSPMKGHSHVYWYRQLPEEGLKFMVYLQKENIIDESGMPKERFSAEFPKEGPSILRIQQVVRGDSAAYFCASSLNSGDNQPQHFGDGTRLSIL.